This is a list of T cell receptor beta chains from one sample in a study of low-dose radiotherapy and immunotherapy resistance in tumors. TCRdb reprocessed the reads via MiXCR and lists one record per CDR3 protein. The table lists some 94,000 distinct CDR3 sequences, roughly 20% of them singletons. Source: PBMCs, taken after low-dose radiotherapy plus immunotherapy. Every receptor here comes from a female donor with ovarian cancer. CDR3s include the opening cysteine and the closing phenylalanine or tryptophan. A D gene is named only where the DNA matches it firmly. For some rows the clone size is stated as once, few or many, or as a class when expanded; others skip it.

CDR3 | DNA | size | J | V | D
CASSQEATSGNTGELFF | TGCGCCAGCAGCCAAGAGGCGACTAGCGGTAACACCGGGGAGCTGTTTTTT | many | TRBJ2-2 | TRBV4-1 | TRBD2
CASSKGRGNYGYTF | TGTGCCAGCTCAAAGGGCAGGGGTAACTATGGCTACACCTTC | few | TRBJ1-2 | TRBV28 | -
CASSLAGIPEAFF | TGCGCCAGCAGCTTGGCAGGGATCCCTGAAGCTTTCTTT | many | TRBJ1-1 | TRBV5-1 | -
CASSPVAGDYEQYF | TGTGCCAGCAGTCCGGTAGCGGGGGATTACGAGCAGTACTTC | many | TRBJ2-7 | TRBV28 | TRBD2
CASSLRLAGVPYEQYF | TGTGCCAGTAGTTTAAGACTAGCGGGAGTTCCCTACGAGCAGTACTTC | few | TRBJ2-7 | TRBV19 | TRBD2
CASSPWSGGSSTGELFF | TGTGCCAGCAGCCCCTGGTCAGGGGGCTCGAGCACCGGGGAGCTGTTTTTT | many | TRBJ2-2 | TRBV27 | TRBD1
CASSPGLANTDTQYF | TGTGCCAGCAGCCCCGGACTAGCGAACACAGATACGCAGTATTTT | few | TRBJ2-3 | TRBV5-4 | TRBD2
CASSQVTGNTIYF | TGTGCCAGCAGCCAAGTGACCGGAAACACCATATATTTT | many | TRBJ1-3 | TRBV14 | -
CATRDRRGGSNNEQFF | TGTGCCACCAGGGACCGACGTGGCGGGAGTAACAATGAGCAGTTCTTC | many | TRBJ2-1 | TRBV24-1 | TRBD2
CASSRWFNYGYTF | TGCGCCAGCAGTCGTTGGTTTAACTATGGCTACACCTTC | few | TRBJ1-2 | TRBV23-1 | -
CASRSEAGRRPYEQYF | TGCGCCAGCCGCTCCGAAGCGGGACGTCGCCCCTACGAGCAGTACTTC | few | TRBJ2-7 | TRBV5-1 | TRBD2
CASSQRPQGTTYNEQFF | TGTGCCAGCAGCCAACGCCCCCAAGGGACTACCTACAATGAGCAGTTCTTC | many | TRBJ2-1 | TRBV6-2/TRBV6-3 | TRBD2
CASSAGQGKTEAFF | TGCGCCAGCAGCGCCGGACAGGGGAAGACTGAAGCTTTCTTT | many | TRBJ1-1 | TRBV5-1 | TRBD1
CASSEDRDRDTQYF | TGTGCCAGCAGTGAAGACAGGGACAGGGATACCCAGTACTTC | few | TRBJ2-5 | TRBV6-1 | TRBD1
CASSIVGPSGVYNEQFF | TGTGCCAGTAGTATAGTGGGGCCTAGCGGGGTCTACAATGAGCAGTTCTTC | many | TRBJ2-1 | TRBV19 | TRBD2
CASSPPGRLARNEQFF | TGTGCCAGCTCACCTCCGGGGAGACTAGCGAGAAATGAGCAGTTCTTC | many | TRBJ2-1 | TRBV18 | TRBD2
CASSSNRVSSYNEQFF | TGTGCCAGCTCATCGAACAGGGTCAGCTCCTACAATGAGCAGTTCTTC | - | TRBJ2-1 | TRBV18 | -
CASSHLPASGNNEQFF | TGTGCCAGCAGCCACCTCCCGGCTAGCGGGAACAATGAGCAGTTCTTC | many | TRBJ2-1 | TRBV14 | TRBD2
CASSSDGYGNQPQHF | TGTGCCAGCAGCTCCGACGGGTATGGCAATCAGCCCCAGCATTTT | many | TRBJ1-5 | TRBV7-2 | -
CASRAAGLAGKETQYF | TGTGCCAGTAGGGCGGCGGGACTAGCGGGAAAAGAGACCCAGTACTTC | many | TRBJ2-5 | TRBV19 | TRBD2
CASRQPGGYEQYF | TGTGCCAGCAGGCAGCCAGGGGGATACGAGCAGTACTTC | - | TRBJ2-7 | TRBV28 | TRBD1
CASSYTSGGAYEQYF | TGTGCCAGCAGTTATACCAGCGGGGGGGCCTACGAGCAGTACTTC | many | TRBJ2-7 | TRBV6-5 | TRBD2
CSARKVAGISYEQYF | TGCAGTGCTAGAAAGGTAGCGGGGATCTCCTACGAGCAGTACTTC | many | TRBJ2-7 | TRBV20-1 | TRBD2
CAWSRTTGIQPQHF | TGTGCCTGGAGTCGGACCACAGGGATTCAGCCCCAGCATTTT | many | TRBJ1-5 | TRBV30 | -
CASSTGQGFTNEKLFF | TGTGCCAGCAGCACCGGACAGGGGTTTACTAATGAAAAACTGTTTTTT | many | TRBJ1-4 | TRBV3-1 | TRBD1
CASSPLSGQINQPQHF | TGTGCCAGCAGCCCACTGTCGGGACAGATCAATCAGCCCCAGCATTTT | many | TRBJ1-5 | TRBV7-2 | TRBD1
CASSWNLEPGQESISNQPQHF | TGTGCCAGCAGTTGGAACCTCGAACCGGGACAGGAATCGATTAGCAATCAGCCCCAGCATTTT | - | TRBJ1-5 | TRBV6-2/TRBV6-3 | TRBD1
CATNSWGQGLGEQYF | TGTGCCACCAATTCGTGGGGACAGGGATTGGGAGAGCAGTACTTC | many | TRBJ2-7 | TRBV21-1 | -
CASTQGARETQYF | TGTGCCAGCACCCAGGGGGCACGAGAGACCCAGTACTTC | many | TRBJ2-5 | TRBV6-2/TRBV6-3 | TRBD1
CATGGSGNQPQHF | TGTGCCACCGGGGGCTCGGGCAATCAGCCCCAGCATTTT | many | TRBJ1-5 | TRBV10-3 | -
CASSFRQGTYTEAFF | TGTGCCAGCAGCTTCAGACAGGGGACGTACACTGAAGCTTTCTTT | many | TRBJ1-1 | TRBV5-4 | TRBD1
CASSAGGSNQPQHF | TGTGCCAGCAGCGCCGGGGGTAGCAATCAGCCCCAGCATTTT | many | TRBJ1-5 | TRBV7-2 | -
CASSFPNLNEQFF | TGTGCCAGCAGCTTCCCGAACCTCAATGAGCAGTTCTTC | many | TRBJ2-1 | TRBV11-3 | -
CASSKDRAGNTIYF | TGTGCCAGCAGCAAGGACAGGGCTGGAAACACCATATATTTT | many | TRBJ1-3 | TRBV5-4 | TRBD1
CSARDTAGSYNEQFF | TGCAGTGCTAGAGATACAGCGGGCTCCTACAATGAGCAGTTCTTC | - | TRBJ2-1 | TRBV20-1 | -
CASSPRAQQTYEQYF | TGTGCCAGCTCACCACGGGCACAACAAACCTACGAGCAGTACTTC | many | TRBJ2-7 | TRBV18 | -
CASSPARGVGETQYF | TGTGCCAGCAGCCCCGCGAGGGGGGTCGGGGAGACCCAGTACTTC | many | TRBJ2-5 | TRBV7-4 | -
CASSLTGADTQYF | TGTGCCAGCAGCCTGACAGGGGCAGATACGCAGTATTTT | many | TRBJ2-3 | TRBV9 | TRBD1
CASSSYHRVEDTQYF | TGTGCCAGCAGCTCGTACCACAGGGTTGAAGATACGCAGTATTTT | many | TRBJ2-3 | TRBV7-2 | -
CSASFGTRLYEQYF | TGCAGTGCTAGTTTTGGGACTAGACTCTACGAGCAGTACTTC | many | TRBJ2-7 | TRBV20-1 | TRBD2
CASSRGETSGTDTQYF | TGTGCCAGCAGCAGGGGTGAGACTAGCGGCACAGATACGCAGTATTTT | few | TRBJ2-3 | TRBV28 | TRBD2
CSAAYPRGELFF | TGCAGCGCCGCCTACCCAAGGGGGGAGCTGTTTTTT | - | TRBJ2-2 | TRBV29-1 | -
CASSELGPDTGELFF | TGCGCCAGCAGCGAACTAGGACCGGACACCGGGGAGCTGTTTTTT | many | TRBJ2-2 | TRBV5-1 | -
CASSLDGGRVNSPLHF | TGTGCCAGCAGTTTAGATGGAGGCAGGGTTAATTCACCCCTCCACTTT | many | TRBJ1-6 | TRBV12-3/TRBV12-4 | -
CASSQVGTRQFF | TGCGCCAGCAGCCAAGTTGGAACTAGGCAGTTCTTC | few | TRBJ2-1 | TRBV4-1 | -
CASSFVASGIRGNIQYF | TGTGCCAGCAGTTTCGTGGCTAGCGGGATAAGGGGAAACATTCAGTACTTC | many | TRBJ2-4 | TRBV12-3/TRBV12-4 | TRBD2
CAISESTEVNTEAFF | TGTGCCATCAGTGAGTCAACCGAGGTGAACACTGAAGCTTTCTTT | many | TRBJ1-1 | TRBV10-3 | -
CASSQPRGTGNTIYF | TGCGCCAGCAGCCAACCCAGGGGTACTGGAAACACCATATATTTT | many | TRBJ1-3 | TRBV4-1 | -
CASSQEWRGSGVTQYF | TGCGCCAGCAGCCAAGAATGGCGGGGGTCCGGGGTGACCCAGTACTTC | many | TRBJ2-5 | TRBV4-1 | TRBD2
CASSLDRNSPLHF | TGCGCCAGCAGCTTGGACAGGAATTCACCCCTCCACTTT | many | TRBJ1-6 | TRBV5-1 | -
CASSPAAYNEQFF | TGTGCCAGCAGCCCGGCAGCCTACAATGAGCAGTTCTTC | many | TRBJ2-1 | TRBV7-8 | -
CSVEEGRRAGNEQFF | TGCAGCGTTGAGGAGGGGAGAAGGGCCGGCAATGAGCAGTTCTTC | many | TRBJ2-1 | TRBV29-1 | -
CASSSGQSRTPGSPLHF | TGTGCCAGCAGTTCGGGGCAGTCACGAACACCTGGCTCACCCCTCCACTTT | many | TRBJ1-6 | TRBV27 | -
CASSPSPGQSGYTF | TGCGCCAGCAGCCCGTCCCCGGGACAGTCTGGCTACACCTTC | many | TRBJ1-2 | TRBV5-1 | TRBD1
CSARGREPAYGYTF | TGCAGTGCTAGAGGACGGGAGCCGGCATATGGCTACACCTTC | many | TRBJ1-2 | TRBV20-1 | -